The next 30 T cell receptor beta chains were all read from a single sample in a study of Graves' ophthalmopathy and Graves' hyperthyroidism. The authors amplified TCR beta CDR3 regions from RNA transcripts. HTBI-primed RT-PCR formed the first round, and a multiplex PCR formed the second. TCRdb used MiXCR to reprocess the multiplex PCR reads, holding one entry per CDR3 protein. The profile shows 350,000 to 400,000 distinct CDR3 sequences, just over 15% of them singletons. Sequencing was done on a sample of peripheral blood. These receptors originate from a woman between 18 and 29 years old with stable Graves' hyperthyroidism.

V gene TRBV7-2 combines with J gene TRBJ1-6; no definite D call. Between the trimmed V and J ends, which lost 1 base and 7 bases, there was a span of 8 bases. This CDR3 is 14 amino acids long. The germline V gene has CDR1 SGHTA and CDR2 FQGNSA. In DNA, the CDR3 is TGTGCCAGCAGCTTAGACAGCGGGAATTCACCCCTCCACTTT. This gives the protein CASSLDSGNSPLHF.

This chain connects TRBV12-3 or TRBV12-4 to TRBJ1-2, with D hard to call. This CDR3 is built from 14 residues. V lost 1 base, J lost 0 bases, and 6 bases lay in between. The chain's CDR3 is CASSLDSANYGYTF. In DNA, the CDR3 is TGTGCCAGCAGTTTAGACAGCGCTAACTATGGCTACACCTTC.

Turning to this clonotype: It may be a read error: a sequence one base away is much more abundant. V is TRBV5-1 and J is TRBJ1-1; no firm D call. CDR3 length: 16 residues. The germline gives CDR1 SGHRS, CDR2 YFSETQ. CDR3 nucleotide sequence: TGCGCCAGCAGCTTGAGGAATGCCTGGTTGAACACTGAAGCTTGCTTT. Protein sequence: CASSLRNAWLNTEACF.

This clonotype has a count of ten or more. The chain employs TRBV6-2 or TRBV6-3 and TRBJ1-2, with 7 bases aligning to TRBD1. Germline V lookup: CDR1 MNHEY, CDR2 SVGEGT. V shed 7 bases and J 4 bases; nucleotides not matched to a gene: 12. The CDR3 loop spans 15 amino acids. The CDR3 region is CASMEGGAFGYGYTF. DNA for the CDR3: TGTGCCAGCATGGAAGGGGGCGCGTTCGGCTATGGCTACACCTTC.

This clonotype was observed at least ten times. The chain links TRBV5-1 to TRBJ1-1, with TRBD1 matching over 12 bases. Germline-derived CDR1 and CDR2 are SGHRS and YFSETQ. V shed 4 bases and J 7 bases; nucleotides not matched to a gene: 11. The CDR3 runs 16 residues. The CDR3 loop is CASSRRGDRGQVEAFF. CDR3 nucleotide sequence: TGCGCCAGCAGCCGGAGGGGGGACAGGGGGCAGGTTGAAGCTTTCTTT.

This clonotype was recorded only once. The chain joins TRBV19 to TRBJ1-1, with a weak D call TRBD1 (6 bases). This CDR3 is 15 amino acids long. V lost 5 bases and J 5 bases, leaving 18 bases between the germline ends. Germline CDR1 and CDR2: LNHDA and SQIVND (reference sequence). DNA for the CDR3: TGTGCCAGTAGTTCGTTGACAGGCTTGTGGACTGAAGCTTTCTTT. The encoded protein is CASSSLTGLWTEAFF.

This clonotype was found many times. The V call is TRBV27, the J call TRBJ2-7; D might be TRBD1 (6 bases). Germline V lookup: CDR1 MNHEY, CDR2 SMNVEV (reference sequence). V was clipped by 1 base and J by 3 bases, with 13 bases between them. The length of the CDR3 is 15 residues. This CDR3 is CASSLLMDSFYEQYF. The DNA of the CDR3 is TGTGCCAGCAGTTTATTAATGGACAGTTTCTACGAGCAGTACTTC.

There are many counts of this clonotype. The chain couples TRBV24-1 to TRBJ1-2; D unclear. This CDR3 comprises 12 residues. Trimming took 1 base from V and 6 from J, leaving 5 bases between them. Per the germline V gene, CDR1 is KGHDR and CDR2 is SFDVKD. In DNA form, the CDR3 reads TGTGCCACCAGTGATTTTACGGATGGCTACACCTTC. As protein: CATSDFTDGYTF.

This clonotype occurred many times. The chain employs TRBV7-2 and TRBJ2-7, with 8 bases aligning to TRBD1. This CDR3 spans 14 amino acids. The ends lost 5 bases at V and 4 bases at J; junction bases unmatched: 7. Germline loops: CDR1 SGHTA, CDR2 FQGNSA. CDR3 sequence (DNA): TGTGCCAGCAGCGCCCGGGACAGGAATTACGAGCAGTACTTC. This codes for CASSARDRNYEQYF.

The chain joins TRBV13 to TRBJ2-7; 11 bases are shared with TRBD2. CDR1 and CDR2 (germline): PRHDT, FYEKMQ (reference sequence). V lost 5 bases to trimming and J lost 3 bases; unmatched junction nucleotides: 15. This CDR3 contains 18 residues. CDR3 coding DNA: TGTGCCAGCAGCCAGACCCCCGCACTAGCGGGGGCCCTCTACGAGCAGTACTTC. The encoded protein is CASSQTPALAGALYEQYF.

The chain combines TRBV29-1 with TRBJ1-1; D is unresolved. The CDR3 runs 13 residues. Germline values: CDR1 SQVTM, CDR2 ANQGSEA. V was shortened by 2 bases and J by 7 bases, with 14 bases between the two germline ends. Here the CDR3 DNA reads TGCAGCGTTGAAAAGTCTATAAACGGTGAAGCTTTCTTT. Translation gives CSVEKSINGEAFF.

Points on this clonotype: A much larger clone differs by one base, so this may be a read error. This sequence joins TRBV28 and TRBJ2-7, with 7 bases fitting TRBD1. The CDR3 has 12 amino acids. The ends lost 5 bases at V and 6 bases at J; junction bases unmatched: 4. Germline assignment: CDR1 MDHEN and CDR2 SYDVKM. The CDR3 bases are TGTGCCAGCAGTGAACAGGGGAGCGAGCAGTACTTC. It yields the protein CASSEQGSEQYF.

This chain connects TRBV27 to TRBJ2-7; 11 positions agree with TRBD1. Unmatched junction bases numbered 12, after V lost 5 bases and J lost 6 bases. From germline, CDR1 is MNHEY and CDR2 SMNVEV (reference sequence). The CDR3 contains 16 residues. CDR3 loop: CASSPGTGGGPREQYF. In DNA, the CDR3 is TGTGCCAGCAGTCCCGGGACAGGGGGGGGGCCACGCGAGCAGTACTTC.

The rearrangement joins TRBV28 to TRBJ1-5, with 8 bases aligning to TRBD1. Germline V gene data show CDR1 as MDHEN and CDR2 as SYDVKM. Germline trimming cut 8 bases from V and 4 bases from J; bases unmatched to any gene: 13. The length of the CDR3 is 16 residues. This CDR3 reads CASWVQGVGANQPQHF. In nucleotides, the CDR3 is TGTGCCAGCTGGGTACAGGGGGTAGGAGCGAATCAGCCCCAGCATTTT.

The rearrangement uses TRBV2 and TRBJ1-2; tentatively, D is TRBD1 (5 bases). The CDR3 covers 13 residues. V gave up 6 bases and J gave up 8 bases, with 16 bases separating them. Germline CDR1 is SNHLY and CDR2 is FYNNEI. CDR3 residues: CASSAERGEGYTF. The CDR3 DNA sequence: TGTGCCAGCAGCGCAGAGAGGGGAGAGGGCTACACCTTC. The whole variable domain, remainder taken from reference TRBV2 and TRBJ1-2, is EPEVTQTPSHQVTQMGQEVILRCVPISNHLYFYWYRQILGQKVEFLVSFYNNEISEKSEIFDDQFSVERPDGSNFTLKIRSTKLEDSAMYFCASSAERGEGYTFGSGTRLTVV.

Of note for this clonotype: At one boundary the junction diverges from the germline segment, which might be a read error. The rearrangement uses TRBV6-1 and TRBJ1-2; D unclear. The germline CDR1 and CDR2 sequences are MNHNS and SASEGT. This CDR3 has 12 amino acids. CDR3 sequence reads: CASNIANYGYTF. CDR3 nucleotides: TGTGCCAGTAATATCGCTAACTATGGTTACACCTTC.

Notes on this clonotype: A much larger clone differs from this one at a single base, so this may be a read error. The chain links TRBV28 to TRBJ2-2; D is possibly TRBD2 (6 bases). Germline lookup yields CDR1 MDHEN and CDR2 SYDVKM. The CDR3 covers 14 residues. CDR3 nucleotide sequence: TGTGCCAGCAGCCGCGGCGGGAACACCGGGGAGCTGTGTTTT. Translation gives CASSRGGNTGELCF.

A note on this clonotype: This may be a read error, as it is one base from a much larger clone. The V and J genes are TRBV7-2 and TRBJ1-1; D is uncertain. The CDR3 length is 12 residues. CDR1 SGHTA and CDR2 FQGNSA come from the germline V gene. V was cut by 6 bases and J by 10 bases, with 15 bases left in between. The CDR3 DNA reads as TGTGCCAGCAGGTTAAGGGTAGGGCGAGCTTTCTTT. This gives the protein CASRLRVGRAFF.

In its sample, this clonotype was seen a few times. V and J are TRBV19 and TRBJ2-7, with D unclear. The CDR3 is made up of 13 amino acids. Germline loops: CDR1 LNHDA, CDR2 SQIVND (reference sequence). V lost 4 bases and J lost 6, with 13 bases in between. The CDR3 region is CASSTTYGGEQYF. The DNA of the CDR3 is TGTGCCAGTAGTACCACGTACGGCGGCGAGCAGTACTTC.

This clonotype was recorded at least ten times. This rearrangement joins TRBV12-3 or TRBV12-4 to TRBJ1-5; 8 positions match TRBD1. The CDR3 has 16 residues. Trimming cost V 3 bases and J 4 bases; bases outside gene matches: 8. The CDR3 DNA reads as TGTGCCAGCAGTTTTAGGGCAGGGGGCTGGAATCAGCCCCAGCATTTT. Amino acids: CASSFRAGGWNQPQHF.

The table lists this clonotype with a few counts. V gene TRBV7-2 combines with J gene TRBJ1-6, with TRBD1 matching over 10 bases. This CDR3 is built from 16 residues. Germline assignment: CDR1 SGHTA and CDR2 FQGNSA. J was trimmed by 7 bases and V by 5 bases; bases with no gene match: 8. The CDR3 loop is CASSPRTGGLNSPLHF. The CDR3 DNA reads TGTGCCAGCAGCCCCCGGACAGGGGGATTAAATTCACCCCTCCACTTT.

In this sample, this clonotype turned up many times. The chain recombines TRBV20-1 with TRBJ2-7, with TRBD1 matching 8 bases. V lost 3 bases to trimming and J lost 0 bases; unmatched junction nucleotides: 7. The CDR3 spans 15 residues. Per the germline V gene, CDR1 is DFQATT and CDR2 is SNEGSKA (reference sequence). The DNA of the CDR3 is TGCAGTGCTAGCTCCCGGGACAGGAGCTCCTACGAGCAGTACTTC. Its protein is CSASSRDRSSYEQYF.

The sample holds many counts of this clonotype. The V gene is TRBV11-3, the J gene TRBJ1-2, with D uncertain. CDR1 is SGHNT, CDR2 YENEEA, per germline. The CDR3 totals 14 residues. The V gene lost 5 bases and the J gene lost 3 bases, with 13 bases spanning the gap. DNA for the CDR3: TGTGCCAGCAGCGGCGGGGAAGCCGACTATGGCTACACCTTC. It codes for CASSGGEADYGYTF.

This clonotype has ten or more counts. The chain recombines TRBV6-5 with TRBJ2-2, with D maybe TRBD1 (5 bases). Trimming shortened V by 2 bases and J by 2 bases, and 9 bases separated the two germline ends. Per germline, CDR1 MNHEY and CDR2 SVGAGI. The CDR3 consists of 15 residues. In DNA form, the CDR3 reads TGTGCCAGCAGTTACGGGCAGGGCAACACCGGGGAGCTGTTTTTT. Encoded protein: CASSYGQGNTGELFF.

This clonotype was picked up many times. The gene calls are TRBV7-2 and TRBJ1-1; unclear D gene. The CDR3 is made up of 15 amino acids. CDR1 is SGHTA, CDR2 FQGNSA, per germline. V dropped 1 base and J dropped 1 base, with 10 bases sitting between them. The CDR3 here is CASSLGSGQNTEAFF. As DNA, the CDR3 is TGTGCCAGCAGCTTAGGAAGCGGCCAGAACACTGAAGCTTTCTTT. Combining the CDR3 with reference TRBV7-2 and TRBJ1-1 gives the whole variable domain GAGVSQSPSNKVTEKGKDVELRCDPISGHTALYWYRQSLGQGLEFLIYFQGNSAPDKSGLPSDRFSAERTGGSVSTLTIQRTQQEDSAVYLCASSLGSGQNTEAFFGQGTRLTVV.

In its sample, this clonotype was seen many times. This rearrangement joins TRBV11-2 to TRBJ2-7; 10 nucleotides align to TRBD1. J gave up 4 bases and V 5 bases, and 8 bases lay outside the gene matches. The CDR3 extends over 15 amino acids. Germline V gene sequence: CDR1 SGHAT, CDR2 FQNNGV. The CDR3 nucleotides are TGTGCCAGCAGCCGGGGGGACAGGGGCGCTTACGAGCAGTACTTC. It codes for CASSRGDRGAYEQYF.

CDR3 sequence reads: CAITEKTGNFYGYTF. CDR3 coding DNA: TGTGCCATCACCGAGAAGACAGGGAATTTCTATGGCTACACCTTC. The chain has TRBV10-3 and TRBJ1-2, with 7 bases matching TRBD1. The CDR3 is 15 residues long. J lost 4 bases, V lost 7 bases, and 12 bases had no gene match. Germline lookup yields CDR1 ENHRY and CDR2 SYGVKD.

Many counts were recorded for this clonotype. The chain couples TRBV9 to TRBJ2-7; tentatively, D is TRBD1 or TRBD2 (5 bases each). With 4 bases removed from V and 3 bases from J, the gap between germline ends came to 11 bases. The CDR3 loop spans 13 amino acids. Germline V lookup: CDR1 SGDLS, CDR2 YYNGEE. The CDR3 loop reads CASSRGDGYEQYF. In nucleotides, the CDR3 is TGTGCCAGCAGCAGAGGGGACGGCTACGAGCAGTACTTC.

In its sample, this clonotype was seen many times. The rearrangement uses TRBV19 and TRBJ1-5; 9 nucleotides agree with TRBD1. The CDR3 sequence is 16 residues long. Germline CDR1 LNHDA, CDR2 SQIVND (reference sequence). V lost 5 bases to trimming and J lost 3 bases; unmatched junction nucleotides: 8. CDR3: CASSPGTGRNNQPQHF. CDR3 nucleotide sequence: TGTGCCAGTAGTCCGGGGACAGGGCGAAACAATCAGCCCCAGCATTTT.

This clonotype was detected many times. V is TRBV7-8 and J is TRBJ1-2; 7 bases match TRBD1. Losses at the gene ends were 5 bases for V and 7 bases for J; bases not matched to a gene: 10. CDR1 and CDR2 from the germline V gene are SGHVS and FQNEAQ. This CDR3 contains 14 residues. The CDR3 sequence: CASSEDRASGGYTF. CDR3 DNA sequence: TGTGCCAGCAGCGAAGACAGGGCAAGTGGTGGCTACACCTTC. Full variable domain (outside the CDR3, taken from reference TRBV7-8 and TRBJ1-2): GAGVSQSPRYKVAKRGQDVALRCDPISGHVSLFWYQQALGQGPEFLTYFQNEAQLDKSGLPSDRFFAERPEGSVSTLKIQRTQQEDSAVYLCASSEDRASGGYTFGSGTRLTVV.